This T cell receptor beta chain is from a study of blood T cell repertoires in COVID-19. About the study: Nucleic acid was either cDNA or gDNA, and it came from T cells, B-cell-depleted T cells, or PBMCs.

This clone was seen just once. Profiled with immunoSEQ multiplex PCR; TCRdb holds only in-frame clones, not every one. This table has some 110,000 clones, roughly 80% appearing once. The sequence was collected from a woman in her sixties with acute or convalescent COVID-19. Sequenced sample: peripheral blood.

The CDR3 DNA reads TGTGCCAGCAGCCGCTGGCCTAGCGGGAGTCTCTACAATGAGCAGTTCTTC. Protein product: CASSRWPSGSLYNEQFF. The gene calls are TRBV7-9 and TRBJ2-1, with 10 bases identical to TRBD2. The trim removed 5 bases at V and 3 bases at J, leaving 10 bases unmatched. Germline V gene lookup returns CDR1 SEHNR and CDR2 FQNEAQ (reference sequence). The CDR3 consists of 17 residues.